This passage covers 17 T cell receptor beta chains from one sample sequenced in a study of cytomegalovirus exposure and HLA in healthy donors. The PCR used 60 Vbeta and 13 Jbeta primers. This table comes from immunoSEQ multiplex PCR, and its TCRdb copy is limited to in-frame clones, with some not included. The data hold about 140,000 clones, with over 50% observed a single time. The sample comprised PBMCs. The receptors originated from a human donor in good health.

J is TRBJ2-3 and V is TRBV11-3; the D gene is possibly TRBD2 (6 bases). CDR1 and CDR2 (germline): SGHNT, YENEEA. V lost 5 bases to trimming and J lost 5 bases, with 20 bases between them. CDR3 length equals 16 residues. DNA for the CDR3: TGTGCCAGCAGCAAACGGGCGGGATATGGTGGAGATACGCAGTATTTT. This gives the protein CASSKRAGYGGDTQYF.

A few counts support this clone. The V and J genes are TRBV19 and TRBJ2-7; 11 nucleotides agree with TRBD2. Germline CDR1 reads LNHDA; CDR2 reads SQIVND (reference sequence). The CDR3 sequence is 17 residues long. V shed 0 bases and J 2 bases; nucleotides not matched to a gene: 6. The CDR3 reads CASSIDPASGRTYEQYF. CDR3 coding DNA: TGTGCCAGTAGTATAGATCCGGCTAGCGGGAGGACCTACGAGCAGTACTTC.

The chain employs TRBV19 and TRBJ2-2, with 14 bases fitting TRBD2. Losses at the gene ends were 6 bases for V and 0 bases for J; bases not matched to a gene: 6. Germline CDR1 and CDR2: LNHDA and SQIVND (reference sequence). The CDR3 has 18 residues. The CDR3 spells CASRPGLAGEANTGELFF. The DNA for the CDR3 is TGTGCCAGTAGACCGGGACTAGCGGGAGAAGCGAACACCGGGGAGCTGTTTTTT.

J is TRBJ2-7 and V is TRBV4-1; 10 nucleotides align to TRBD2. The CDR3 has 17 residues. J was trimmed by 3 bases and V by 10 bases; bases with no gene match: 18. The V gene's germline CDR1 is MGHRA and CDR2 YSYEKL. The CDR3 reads CATNRPGLALILYEQYF. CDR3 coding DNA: TGCGCCACCAACCGCCCGGGACTAGCGCTTATCCTCTACGAGCAGTACTTC.

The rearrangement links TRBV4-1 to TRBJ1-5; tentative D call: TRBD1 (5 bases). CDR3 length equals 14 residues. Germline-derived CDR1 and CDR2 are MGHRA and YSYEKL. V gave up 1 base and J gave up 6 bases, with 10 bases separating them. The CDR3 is CASSQVGGSQPQHF. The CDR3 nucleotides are TGCGCCAGCAGCCAAGTCGGGGGTAGTCAGCCCCAGCATTTT.

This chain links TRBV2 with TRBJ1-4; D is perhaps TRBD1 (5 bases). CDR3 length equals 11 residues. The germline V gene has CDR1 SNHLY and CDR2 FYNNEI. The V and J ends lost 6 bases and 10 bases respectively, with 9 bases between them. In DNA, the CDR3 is TGTGCCAGCAGGGCAGGGCGAAAACTGTTTTTT. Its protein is CASRAGRKLFF. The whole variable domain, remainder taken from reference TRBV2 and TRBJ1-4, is EPEVTQTPSHQVTQMGQEVILRCVPISNHLYFYWYRQILGQKVEFLVSFYNNEISEKSEIFDDQFSVERPDGSNFTLKIRSTKLEDSAMYFCASRAGRKLFFGSGTQLSVL.

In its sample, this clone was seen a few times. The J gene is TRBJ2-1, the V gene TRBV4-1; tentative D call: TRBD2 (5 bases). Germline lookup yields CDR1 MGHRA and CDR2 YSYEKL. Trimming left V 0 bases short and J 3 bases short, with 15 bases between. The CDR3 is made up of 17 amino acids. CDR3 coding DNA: TGCGCCAGCAGCCAAGACCCCGGGGTTTCCTACTACAATGAGCAGTTCTTC. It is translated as CASSQDPGVSYYNEQFF.

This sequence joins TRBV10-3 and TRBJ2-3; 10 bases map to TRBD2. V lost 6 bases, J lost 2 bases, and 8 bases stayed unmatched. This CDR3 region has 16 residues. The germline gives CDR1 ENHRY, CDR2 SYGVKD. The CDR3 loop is CAISQGLAGATDTQYF. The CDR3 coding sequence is TGTGCCATCAGCCAGGGGCTAGCGGGAGCCACAGATACGCAGTATTTT.

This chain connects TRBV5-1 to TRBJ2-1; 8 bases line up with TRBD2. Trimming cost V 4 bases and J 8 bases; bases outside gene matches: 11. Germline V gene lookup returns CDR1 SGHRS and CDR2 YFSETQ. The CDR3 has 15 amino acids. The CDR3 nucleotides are TGCGCCAGCAGCCCGGGGGGGAGGGAGGGCGATGAGCAGTTCTTC. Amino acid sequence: CASSPGGREGDEQFF.

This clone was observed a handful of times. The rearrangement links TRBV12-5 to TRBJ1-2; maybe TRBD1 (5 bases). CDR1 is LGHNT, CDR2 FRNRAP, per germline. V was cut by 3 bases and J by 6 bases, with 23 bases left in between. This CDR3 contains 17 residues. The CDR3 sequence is CASGFQLNAQERDGYTF. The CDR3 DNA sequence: TGTGCTAGTGGTTTCCAATTAAACGCACAGGAGCGGGATGGCTACACCTTC.

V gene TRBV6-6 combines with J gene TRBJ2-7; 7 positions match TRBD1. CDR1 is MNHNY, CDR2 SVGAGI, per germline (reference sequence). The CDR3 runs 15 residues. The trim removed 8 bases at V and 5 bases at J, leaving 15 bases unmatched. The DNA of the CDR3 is TGTGCCAGCCGCCGTATTGGAGACAGGGCCAACGAGCAGTACTTC. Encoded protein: CASRRIGDRANEQYF.

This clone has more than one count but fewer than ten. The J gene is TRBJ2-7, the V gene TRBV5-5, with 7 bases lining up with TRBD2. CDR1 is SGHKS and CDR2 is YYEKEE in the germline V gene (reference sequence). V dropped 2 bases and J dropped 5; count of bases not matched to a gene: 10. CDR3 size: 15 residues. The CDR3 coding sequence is TGTGCCAGCAGCTTTATTGGCTACCTAGCGGACGAGCAGTACTTC. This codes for CASSFIGYLADEQYF.

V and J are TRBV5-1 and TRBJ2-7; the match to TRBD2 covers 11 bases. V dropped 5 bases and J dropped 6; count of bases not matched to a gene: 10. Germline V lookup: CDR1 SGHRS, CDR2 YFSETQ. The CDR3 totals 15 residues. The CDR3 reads CASSQGPTSGSEQYF. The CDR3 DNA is TGCGCCAGCAGTCAAGGGCCCACTAGCGGGAGCGAGCAGTACTTC.

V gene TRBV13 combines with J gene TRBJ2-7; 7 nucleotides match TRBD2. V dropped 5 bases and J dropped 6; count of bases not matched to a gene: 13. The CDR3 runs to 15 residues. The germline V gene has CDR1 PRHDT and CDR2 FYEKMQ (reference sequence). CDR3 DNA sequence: TGTGCCAGCAGCACCAGGACTAGTCCCTTCTTCGAGCAGTACTTC. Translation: CASSTRTSPFFEQYF.

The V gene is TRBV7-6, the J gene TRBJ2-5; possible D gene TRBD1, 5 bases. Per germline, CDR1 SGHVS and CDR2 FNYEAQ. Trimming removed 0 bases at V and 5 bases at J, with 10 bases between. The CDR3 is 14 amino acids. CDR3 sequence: CASSLAARVETQYF. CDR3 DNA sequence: TGTGCCAGCAGCTTAGCGGCCAGGGTTGAGACCCAGTACTTC.

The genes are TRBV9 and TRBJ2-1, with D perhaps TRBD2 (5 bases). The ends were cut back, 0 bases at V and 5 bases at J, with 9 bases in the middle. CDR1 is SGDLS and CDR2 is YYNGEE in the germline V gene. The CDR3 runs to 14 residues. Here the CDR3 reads CASSVATGNNEQFF. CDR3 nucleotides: TGTGCCAGCAGCGTAGCGACGGGGAACAATGAGCAGTTCTTC.

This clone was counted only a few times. The CDR3 nucleotides are TGCGCCAGCAGCCAAGGGCGGGGGGGTTATCGCTACGAGCAGTACTTC. It encodes CASSQGRGGYRYEQYF. V is TRBV4-1 and J is TRBJ2-7; 9 bases map to TRBD2. Per germline, CDR1 MGHRA and CDR2 YSYEKL. Germline trimming cut 1 base from V and 3 bases from J; bases unmatched to any gene: 7. There are 16 residues in the CDR3.